Below, 31 T cell receptor beta chains from the same sample are listed, as sequenced in a study of shared clonotypes between healthy human individuals. Assay: immunoSEQ multiplex PCR; the TCRdb copy retains only in-frame clones and omits some. The profile shows about 1.1 million clones, roughly 80% of them singletons. Sequencing was carried out using memory CD4+ T cells from PBMCs. Subset in this sample: CD45RA-negative fraction. The source is a young man in good health. Some clones in this sample may be carry-over from other donors' samples.

The chain recombines TRBV19 with TRBJ2-5; 10 bases agree with TRBD1. The germline gives CDR1 LNHDA, CDR2 SQIVND (reference sequence). CDR3 length: 15 amino acids. Trimming at V came to 5 bases and at J to 5 bases, leaving 8 bases not matched to a gene. CDR3 sequence: CASSLRDRGRETQYF. The DNA of the CDR3 is TGTGCCAGTAGTCTCCGGGACAGGGGACGGGAGACCCAGTACTTC.

The rearrangement uses TRBV7-8 and TRBJ1-1; the match to TRBD1 covers 7 bases. CDR1 is SGHVS and CDR2 is FQNEAQ in the germline V gene. CDR3 length equals 16 residues. Trimming removed 2 bases from V and 5 bases from J; junction bases left unmatched: 11. The CDR3 DNA reads as TGTGCCAGCAGCTTAAAGGGGGCGCTGACGGGGACTGAAGCTTTCTTT. Protein: CASSLKGALTGTEAFF. Complete variable domain (other parts from reference TRBV7-8 and TRBJ1-1): GAGVSQSPRYKVAKRGQDVALRCDPISGHVSLFWYQQALGQGPEFLTYFQNEAQLDKSGLPSDRFFAERPEGSVSTLKIQRTQQEDSAVYLCASSLKGALTGTEAFFGQGTRLTVV.

CDR3 region: CASSLLAGNTEAFF. CDR3 bases: TGTGCCAGCAGCTTATTAGCCGGAAACACTGAAGCTTTCTTT. This chain joins TRBV7-8 and TRBJ1-1; unclear D gene. Trimming took off 2 bases at V and 2 bases at J, with 9 bases between the two ends. From germline, CDR1 is SGHVS and CDR2 FQNEAQ. The length of the CDR3 is 14 residues.

This sequence joins TRBV5-1 and TRBJ2-3; D possibly uses TRBD1 or TRBD2 (5 bases each). The germline V gene encodes CDR1 SGHRS and CDR2 YFSETQ. V dropped 3 bases and J dropped 6 bases, with 17 bases sitting between them. The CDR3 contains 15 residues. The DNA of the CDR3 is TGCGCCAGCAGCTCACATTGGACTGAGGGGGATACGCAGTATTTT. The encoded protein is CASSSHWTEGDTQYF. Based on the CDR3 plus reference TRBV5-1 and TRBJ2-3, the full variable domain is KAGVTQTPRYLIKTRGQQVTLSCSPISGHRSVSWYQQTPGQGLQFLFEYFSETQRNKGNFPGRFSGRQFSNSRSEMNVSTLELGDSALYLCASSSHWTEGDTQYFGPGTRLTVL.

To note about this clone: This same CDR3 is encoded by further DNA sequences in the sample. The genes are TRBV5-1 and TRBJ1-1; a possible D gene is TRBD1 (5 bases). The CDR3 totals 14 residues. V was clipped by 2 bases and J by 1 base, with 9 bases between them. Germline V gene data show CDR1 as SGHRS and CDR2 as YFSETQ. The CDR3 DNA sequence: TGCGCCAGCAGCTTAAGACAGACGAACACTGAAGCTTTCTTT. As protein: CASSLRQTNTEAFF.

This clone was counted between two and nine times. CDR3 sequence (DNA): TGCGCCAGCAGCCCCACGGGACTAGCGGGAACCGAGCAGTACTTC. As protein: CASSPTGLAGTEQYF. The chain uses TRBV4-1 and TRBJ2-7, with 13 nucleotides matching TRBD2. This CDR3 is 15 amino acids long. J lost 6 bases, V lost 4 bases, and 6 bases had no gene match. Germline V gene data show CDR1 as MGHRA and CDR2 as YSYEKL.

The chain has TRBV27 and TRBJ1-5; D gene ambiguous. V lost 10 bases, J lost 4 bases, and 20 bases lay in between. The germline V gene encodes CDR1 MNHEY and CDR2 SMNVEV (reference sequence). The length of the CDR3 is 15 residues. CDR3 bases: TGTGCCACCCAACCGCGAGCCGTACCTAATCAGCCCCAGCATTTT. It specifies CATQPRAVPNQPQHF.

The rearrangement uses TRBV5-1 and TRBJ2-7; TRBD1 matches 9 bases. Germline CDR1 is SGHRS and CDR2 is YFSETQ. The V and J ends lost 0 bases and 3 bases, in that order; junction bases with no gene match: 7. The CDR3 spans 16 residues. This CDR3 is CASSLAPGQGIYEQYF. The CDR3 region has the DNA TGCGCCAGCAGCTTGGCCCCGGGACAGGGCATCTACGAGCAGTACTTC.

Turning to this clone: With a far larger clone one base away, a read error is the likely cause. The chain is built from TRBV7-3 and TRBJ2-1; D possibly corresponds to TRBD1 (6 bases). The germline gives CDR1 SGHTA, CDR2 FQGTGA. Trimming removed 5 bases from V and 6 bases from J, with 8 bases in between. There are 12 residues in the CDR3. In nucleotides, the CDR3 is TGTGCCAGCAGCCTACAGGGCAATGAGCAGTTCTTC. Amino acids: CASSLQGNEQFF.

The gene calls are TRBV5-5 and TRBJ2-5; D tentatively fits TRBD1 or TRBD2 (5 bases each). The CDR3 has 14 amino acids. The germline gives CDR1 SGHKS, CDR2 YYEKEE (reference sequence). V lost 1 base and J lost 1, with 8 bases in between. The CDR3 loop is CASSLTGGQETQYF. CDR3 coding DNA: TGTGCCAGCAGCTTGACTGGGGGCCAAGAGACCCAGTACTTC.

Turning to this clone: Since a far larger clone is one base different, this is likely a read error. The chain joins TRBV7-9 to TRBJ2-1; 11 bases are a match to TRBD2. Germline loops: CDR1 SEHNR, CDR2 FQNEAQ (reference sequence). V dropped 5 bases and J dropped 4; count of bases not matched to a gene: 4. The length of the CDR3 is 15 residues. This CDR3 is CASSPGTSGYNEQFF. Written as DNA, the CDR3 is TGTGCCAGCAGCCCCGGGACTAGCGGTTACAATGAGCAGTTCTTC.

CDR3 in amino acids: CASSPGLADSSYNEQFF. CDR3 nucleotides: TGTGCCAGCTCCCCCGGACTAGCGGATTCCTCCTACAATGAGCAGTTCTTC. V usage is TRBV18 and J usage is TRBJ2-1; 10 nucleotides align to TRBD2. This CDR3 contains 17 residues. In germline, CDR1 is KGHSH, CDR2 LQKENI. Unmatched junction bases numbered 8, after V lost 6 bases and J lost 0 bases.

The chain has TRBV5-1 and TRBJ1-2; 7 bases are a match to TRBD1. Germline lookup yields CDR1 SGHRS and CDR2 YFSETQ. CDR3 length: 16 amino acids. With V trimmed by 2 bases and J by 10 bases, 17 bases remained unmatched. CDR3 amino acids: CASSFREGATSVIYTF. The CDR3 nucleotides are TGCGCCAGCAGCTTCCGGGAGGGGGCTACCTCCGTAATCTACACCTTC.

The sample holds many counts of this clone. The rearrangement joins TRBV5-6 to TRBJ2-3; the D is unclear. Germline V lookup: CDR1 SGHDT, CDR2 YYEEEE. The V gene lost 3 bases and the J gene lost 0 bases, with 11 bases spanning the gap. CDR3 length equals 15 residues. Here the CDR3 DNA reads TGTGCCAGCAGCTCCCAGCTGGAGAGCACAGATACGCAGTATTTT. Translated, it gives CASSSQLESTDTQYF.

The chain couples TRBV25-1 to TRBJ2-7, with unresolved D. CDR1 and CDR2 (germline): MGHDK, SYGVNS. Trimming took off 0 bases at V and 8 bases at J, with 5 bases between the two ends. This CDR3 region has 11 residues. The chain's CDR3 is CASSEYGQQYF. As DNA, the CDR3 is TGTGCCAGCAGTGAATACGGCCAGCAGTACTTC.

V gene TRBV30 combines with J gene TRBJ1-1; D is ambiguous. With 1 base removed from V and 0 bases from J, the gap between germline ends came to 6 bases. The CDR3 extends over 13 amino acids. Per germline, CDR1 GTSNPN and CDR2 SVGIG (reference sequence). CDR3 residues: CAWSANMNTEAFF. The DNA of the CDR3 is TGTGCCTGGAGTGCCAATATGAACACTGAAGCTTTCTTT.

This sequence joins TRBV5-1 and TRBJ2-5; D tentatively reads TRBD1 or TRBD2 (5 bases each). The length of the CDR3 is 13 residues. V was shortened by 4 bases and J by 3 bases, with 10 bases between the two germline ends. From germline, CDR1 is SGHRS and CDR2 YFSETQ. For the CDR3, the DNA is TGCGCCAGCAGCACCGGGACCGAAGAGACCCAGTACTTC. It translates to CASSTGTEETQYF.

As for this clone: The conserved final phenylalanine or tryptophan is absent from the CDR3, which likely points to a read error. The chain carries TRBV6-6 and TRBJ2-2; possible D gene TRBD1, 6 bases. CDR1 MNHNY and CDR2 SVGAGI come from the germline V gene (reference sequence). The V end was cut by 6 bases, the J end by 3 bases, with 11 bases between. The CDR3 loop spans 14 amino acids. CDR3 coding DNA: TGTGCCAGCAGGTCAGGGGCGGACACCGGGGAGCTGTTTCTT. It encodes CASRSGADTGELFL.

The chain carries TRBV5-4 and TRBJ1-1; D is possibly TRBD1 (6 bases). There are 16 residues in the CDR3. Trimming stripped 3 bases from V and 3 bases from J, with 18 bases between. CDR1 and CDR2 from the germline V gene are SGHNT and YYREEE (reference sequence). The CDR3 region has the DNA TGTGCCAGCAGCTCCGTACAGGGTCATCAGGACACTGAAGCTTTCTTT. Its protein is CASSSVQGHQDTEAFF.

This clone was seen ten or more times. Distinct nucleotide sequences in the sample also encode this CDR3. The rearrangement links TRBV6-6 to TRBJ2-7; 9 positions agree with TRBD1. Trimming took 5 bases from V and 1 from J; bases not matched to a gene: 6. CDR3 size: 15 residues. Germline V gene sequence: CDR1 MNHNY, CDR2 SVGAGI (reference sequence). As DNA, the CDR3 is TGTGCCAGCAGTCCCCGACAGGGGGGATCCTACGAGCAGTACTTC. Protein product: CASSPRQGGSYEQYF.

The J gene is TRBJ2-3, the V gene TRBV28; D is perhaps TRBD2 (5 bases). Germline V gene data show CDR1 as MDHEN and CDR2 as SYDVKM. Trimming left V 4 bases short and J 1 base short, with 15 bases between. CDR3 length equals 16 residues. The CDR3 here is CASSSPKSSGTDTQYF. In nucleotides, the CDR3 is TGTGCCAGCAGTTCCCCTAAGAGTAGCGGCACAGATACGCAGTATTTT.

The chain links TRBV7-2 to TRBJ2-5; TRBD2 matches at 10 bases. V dropped 0 bases and J dropped 1; count of bases not matched to a gene: 2. The CDR3 is 16 amino acids. Germline assignment: CDR1 SGHTA and CDR2 FQGNSA. DNA of the CDR3: TGTGCCAGCAGCTTAGCCGCTAGCGGGGGCCAAGAGACCCAGTACTTC. Translating it yields CASSLAASGGQETQYF.

This clone was picked up one time. V usage is TRBV5-5 and J usage is TRBJ1-1; 9 nucleotides match TRBD1. Germline V gene lookup returns CDR1 SGHKS and CDR2 YYEKEE (reference sequence). The V gene end was trimmed by 3 bases and the J gene end by 10 bases; junction bases not matched to a gene: 13. The CDR3 sequence is 15 residues long. DNA of the CDR3: TGTGCCAGCAGCTCATCCGGGACAGGGACAGTTCGAGCTTTCTTT. Translation gives CASSSSGTGTVRAFF.

This chain connects TRBV7-2 to TRBJ2-2; 10 bases map to TRBD2. Germline V gene lookup returns CDR1 SGHTA and CDR2 FQGNSA. The CDR3 contains 16 residues. Germline trimming cut 5 bases from V and 3 bases from J; bases unmatched to any gene: 6. CDR3 nucleotide sequence: TGTGCCAGCAGCATCCTTGGACTAGCGGACACCGGGGAGCTGTTTTTT. Its protein product is CASSILGLADTGELFF.

The chain joins TRBV5-8 to TRBJ2-3, with TRBD1 matching 12 bases. The germline gives CDR1 SGHTS, CDR2 YDEGEE. The CDR3 contains 16 residues. Trimming removed 3 bases from V and 3 bases from J; junction bases left unmatched: 5. The CDR3 sequence: CASSSGQGARTDTQYF. The CDR3 DNA reads TGTGCCAGCAGCTCGGGACAGGGGGCGCGGACAGATACGCAGTATTTT.

This chain joins TRBV18 and TRBJ1-1; 7 bases are shared with TRBD1. CDR1 and CDR2 (germline): KGHSH, LQKENI. After removal of 6 bases from V and 4 bases from J, the junction contained 14 bases not matched to a gene. There are 16 residues in the CDR3. CDR3 residues: CASSLFGRGTVTEAFF. For the CDR3, the DNA is TGTGCCAGCTCCCTTTTCGGCAGGGGGACGGTCACTGAAGCTTTCTTT.

The chain has TRBV28 and TRBJ1-2, with D possibly TRBD1 on 5 matching bases. The CDR3 loop spans 13 amino acids. The germline V gene has CDR1 MDHEN and CDR2 SYDVKM. V was shortened by 7 bases and J by 2 bases, with 11 bases between the two germline ends. As DNA, the CDR3 is TGTGCCAGCACACCGGGGGGAAACTATGGCTACACCTTC. The encoded protein is CASTPGGNYGYTF.

The chain is built from TRBV28 and TRBJ2-7; D remains unclear. The CDR3 runs 12 residues. Germline-derived CDR1 and CDR2 are MDHEN and SYDVKM. V was shortened by 3 bases and J by 3 bases, with 6 bases between the two germline ends. In DNA form, the CDR3 reads TGTGCCAGCAGTTTTGCCCGCTACGAGCAGTACTTC. Amino acids: CASSFARYEQYF.

This clone was observed a few times. A read error may account for a junction end that differs from germline. This chain connects TRBV6-6 to TRBJ1-1, with 7 bases fitting TRBD1. The length of the CDR3 is 11 residues. CDR1 MNHNY and CDR2 SVGAGI come from the germline V gene (reference sequence). CDR3 nucleotide sequence: TGTGCCAGCCGGACCGGGACAGCCTCAGAATTT. The encoded protein is CASRTGTASEF.

The J gene is TRBJ2-5, the V gene TRBV6-6; D may be TRBD2 (6 bases). Trimming pared 8 bases from V and 5 bases from J, leaving 12 bases between. The CDR3 spans 12 residues. Per germline, CDR1 MNHNY and CDR2 SVGAGI (reference sequence). CDR3 protein: CASGGTVETQYF. As DNA, the CDR3 is TGTGCCAGCGGGGGGACGGTGGAGACCCAGTACTTC.

Ten or more counts support this clone. The V and J genes are TRBV5-6 and TRBJ1-2, with TRBD1 identical over 8 bases. The ends lost 0 bases at V and 8 bases at J; junction bases unmatched: 9. Per germline, CDR1 SGHDT and CDR2 YYEEEE. The CDR3 totals 15 residues. The CDR3 sequence is CASSLGADRALGYTF. The CDR3 coding sequence is TGTGCCAGCAGCTTGGGGGCGGACAGGGCCCTCGGCTACACCTTC.